This is a list of T cell receptor beta chains from one sample in a study of blood T cells in healthy people across ages. TCRdb re-called the 5' RACE reads with MiXCR, one entry per CDR3 protein. The sample lists 650,000 to 1,000,000 distinct CDR3 sequences; under 40% were seen once. What was sequenced was blood. These receptor sequences come from a man aged 18 to 35 in good health. Each CDR3 is given with its conserved first and last residue. D genes are given only for firm matches. Clone size is stated in some rows and not others, as once, few, many or a class when expanded.

J gene: TRBJ2-3
V gene: TRBV6-7
clone size: -
D gene: TRBD2
CDR3 protein: CASSYRTSGETTDTQYF
CDR3 DNA: TGTGCCAGCAGTTACCGGACTAGCGGGGAGACCACAGATACGCAGTATTTT

J gene: TRBJ1-4
V gene: TRBV28
clone size: few
D gene: TRBD1
CDR3 protein: CASTRDRNEKLFF
CDR3 DNA: TGTGCCAGCACCCGGGACAGGAATGAAAAACTGTTTTTT

J gene: TRBJ2-5
V gene: TRBV4-3
clone size: -
D gene: TRBD1
CDR3 protein: CASSQVGRDSKETQYF
CDR3 DNA: TGCGCCAGCAGCCAAGTGGGCCGGGACAGTAAAGAGACCCAGTACTTC

J gene: TRBJ2-3
V gene: TRBV3-1
clone size: many
D gene: -
CDR3 protein: CASSQDQGGRTDTQYF
CDR3 DNA: TGTGCCAGCAGCCAAGATCAGGGGGGGCGGACAGATACGCAGTATTTT

J gene: TRBJ2-3
V gene: TRBV4-1
clone size: once
D gene: -
CDR3 protein: CASSPTIFGTDTQYF
CDR3 DNA: TGCGCCAGCAGCCCGACGATTTTCGGCACAGATACGCAGTATTTT

J gene: TRBJ1-2
V gene: TRBV18
clone size: few
D gene: -
CDR3 protein: CASSPETVYYGYTF
CDR3 DNA: TGTGCCAGCTCACCCGAGACAGTTTACTATGGCTACACCTTC

J gene: TRBJ2-4
V gene: TRBV28
clone size: -
D gene: TRBD2
CDR3 protein: CASISDPRLAGSTKNIQYF
CDR3 DNA: TGTGCCAGCATCTCCGACCCGAGGCTAGCGGGAAGCACCAAAAACATTCAGTACTTC

J gene: TRBJ1-2
V gene: TRBV12-3/TRBV12-4
clone size: -
D gene: -
CDR3 protein: CASSFEGSYGYTF
CDR3 DNA: TGTGCCAGCAGTTTTGAGGGCAGCTATGGCTACACCTTC

J gene: TRBJ1-6
V gene: TRBV15
clone size: few
D gene: TRBD1
CDR3 protein: CATRLVETGEYSPLHF
CDR3 DNA: TGTGCCACCAGGCTTGTCGAAACAGGGGAATACTCACCCCTCCACTTT

J gene: TRBJ2-2
V gene: TRBV20-1
clone size: few
D gene: TRBD2
CDR3 protein: CSARRLAGDTGELFF
CDR3 DNA: TGCAGTGCTAGGAGACTAGCGGGGGACACCGGGGAGCTGTTTTTT

J gene: TRBJ2-1
V gene: TRBV5-1
clone size: few
D gene: TRBD2
CDR3 protein: CASSLAGTSGGDSYNEQFF
CDR3 DNA: TGCGCCAGCAGCTTGGCCGGGACTAGCGGGGGCGATTCCTACAATGAGCAGTTCTTC

J gene: TRBJ1-1
V gene: TRBV6-9
clone size: -
D gene: TRBD1
CDR3 protein: CASRQAGTGNTEAFF
CDR3 DNA: TGTGCCAGCAGACAGGCCGGGACAGGGAACACTGAAGCTTTCTTT

J gene: TRBJ2-3
V gene: TRBV27
clone size: -
D gene: TRBD1
CDR3 protein: CASRPDRGTDTQYF
CDR3 DNA: TGTGCCAGCAGACCAGACAGGGGCACAGATACGCAGTATTTT

J gene: TRBJ2-2
V gene: TRBV20-1
clone size: -
D gene: -
CDR3 protein: CSATGQGRSLGTGELFF
CDR3 DNA: TGCAGTGCAACCGGGCAGGGCAGGTCCCTGGGCACCGGGGAGCTGTTTTTT

J gene: TRBJ2-1
V gene: TRBV20-1
clone size: many
D gene: -
CDR3 protein: CSARGREPYNEQFF
CDR3 DNA: TGCAGTGCTAGGGGTCGTGAACCCTACAATGAGCAGTTCTTC

J gene: TRBJ2-1
V gene: TRBV10-3
clone size: -
D gene: TRBD2
CDR3 protein: CAISAIAGGREQFF
CDR3 DNA: TGTGCCATCAGTGCGATAGCGGGGGGTAGAGAGCAGTTCTTC

J gene: TRBJ1-2
V gene: TRBV12-3/TRBV12-4
clone size: -
D gene: -
CDR3 protein: CASSLSPITTRGYTF
CDR3 DNA: TGTGCCAGCAGTTTAAGTCCCATTACCACCAGAGGCTACACCTTC

J gene: TRBJ1-4
V gene: TRBV10-3
clone size: -
D gene: -
CDR3 protein: CAIGAGDNEKLFF
CDR3 DNA: TGTGCCATCGGCGCAGGGGATAATGAAAAACTGTTTTTT

J gene: TRBJ1-2
V gene: TRBV7-2
clone size: many
D gene: -
CDR3 protein: CASSPRTTGYTF
CDR3 DNA: TGTGCCAGCAGCCCCCGGACAACGGGCTACACCTTC

J gene: TRBJ2-3
V gene: TRBV2
clone size: -
D gene: -
CDR3 protein: CASSPMQLSTDTQYF
CDR3 DNA: TGTGCCAGCAGTCCGATGCAACTTAGCACAGATACGCAGTATTTT

J gene: TRBJ2-1
V gene: TRBV7-3
clone size: few
D gene: TRBD1
CDR3 protein: CASSARQGGEQFF
CDR3 DNA: TGTGCCAGCAGCGCACGACAGGGCGGGGAGCAGTTCTTC

J gene: TRBJ1-2
V gene: TRBV12-3/TRBV12-4
clone size: many
D gene: -
CDR3 protein: CASSRTGFGYTF
CDR3 DNA: TGTGCCAGCAGCCGTACAGGGTTTGGCTACACCTTC

J gene: TRBJ1-1
V gene: TRBV6-2/TRBV6-3
clone size: -
D gene: TRBD1
CDR3 protein: CASSRGTALNTEAFF
CDR3 DNA: TGTGCCAGCAGTAGGGGGACAGCATTGAACACTGAAGCTTTCTTT

J gene: TRBJ2-5
V gene: TRBV5-1
clone size: few
D gene: TRBD1
CDR3 protein: CASSWDRAETQYF
CDR3 DNA: TGCGCCAGCAGCTGGGACAGGGCAGAGACCCAGTACTTC

J gene: TRBJ1-2
V gene: TRBV7-9
clone size: -
D gene: -
CDR3 protein: CASRGALRESFNYGYTF
CDR3 DNA: TGTGCCAGCAGAGGCGCTCTCAGAGAATCCTTTAACTATGGCTACACCTTC

J gene: TRBJ2-7
V gene: TRBV12-5
clone size: few
D gene: -
CDR3 protein: CASGPLDEQYF
CDR3 DNA: TGTGCTAGTGGTCCCCTCGACGAGCAGTACTTC

J gene: TRBJ2-5
V gene: TRBV20-1
clone size: -
D gene: TRBD1
CDR3 protein: CSARPVNRDRVETQYF
CDR3 DNA: TGCAGTGCTAGACCCGTGAACCGGGACAGGGTTGAGACCCAGTACTTC

J gene: TRBJ2-1
V gene: TRBV12-3/TRBV12-4
clone size: -
D gene: -
CDR3 protein: CASSYDRRRGEQFF
CDR3 DNA: TGTGCCAGCAGCTATGACAGAAGACGGGGTGAGCAGTTCTTC

J gene: TRBJ1-3
V gene: TRBV30
clone size: few
D gene: -
CDR3 protein: CAWSTLGVSGNTIYF
CDR3 DNA: TGTGCCTGGAGCACCCTCGGAGTCTCTGGAAACACCATATATTTT

J gene: TRBJ2-7
V gene: TRBV29-1
clone size: -
D gene: TRBD2
CDR3 protein: CSAELAGASYEQYF
CDR3 DNA: TGCAGCGCAGAACTAGCGGGGGCGTCCTACGAGCAGTACTTC

J gene: TRBJ1-4
V gene: TRBV25-1
clone size: few
D gene: TRBD1
CDR3 protein: CASSEDGAGGEKLFF
CDR3 DNA: TGTGCCAGCAGTGAAGATGGGGCAGGGGGTGAAAAACTGTTTTTT

J gene: TRBJ1-6
V gene: TRBV3-1
clone size: few
D gene: -
CDR3 protein: CASSLGQSTSPLHF
CDR3 DNA: TGTGCCAGCAGCCTCGGACAGTCCACCTCACCCCTCCACTTT

J gene: TRBJ2-3
V gene: TRBV20-1
clone size: -
D gene: TRBD1
CDR3 protein: CSAGPFTGVSTDTQYF
CDR3 DNA: TGTAGTGCTGGTCCCTTTACAGGGGTCTCCACAGATACGCAGTATTTT

J gene: TRBJ2-4
V gene: TRBV5-1
clone size: few
D gene: -
CDR3 protein: CASSLVAGENEQYF
CDR3 DNA: TGCGCCAGCAGCTTGGTGGCCGGGGAAAATGAGCAGTACTTC

J gene: TRBJ1-4
V gene: TRBV20-1
clone size: -
D gene: -
CDR3 protein: CSASGLAGLSNEKLFF
CDR3 DNA: TGCAGTGCTAGTGGCCTGGCGGGGTTGTCTAATGAAAAACTGTTTTTT

J gene: TRBJ2-2
V gene: TRBV5-1
clone size: -
D gene: -
CDR3 protein: CASSSRTPGNTGELFF
CDR3 DNA: TGCGCCAGCAGCTCCCGGACCCCTGGGAACACCGGGGAGCTGTTTTTT

J gene: TRBJ2-3
V gene: TRBV28
clone size: many
D gene: -
CDR3 protein: CASSFSGGTDTQYF
CDR3 DNA: TGCGCCAGCAGCTTTTCAGGGGGCACAGATACGCAGTATTTT

J gene: TRBJ2-3
V gene: TRBV5-1
clone size: -
D gene: -
CDR3 protein: CASSFGGRGTDTQYF
CDR3 DNA: TGCGCCAGCAGCTTCGGGGGGCGAGGCACAGATACGCAGTATTTT

J gene: TRBJ1-1
V gene: TRBV7-8
clone size: few
D gene: -
CDR3 protein: CASSSLLEPEAFF
CDR3 DNA: TGTGCCAGCAGCTCGCTGCTTGAGCCCGAAGCTTTCTTT

J gene: TRBJ2-1
V gene: TRBV11-2
clone size: few
D gene: TRBD2
CDR3 protein: CASSLTSAGTRPYNEQFF
CDR3 DNA: TGTGCCAGCAGCTTAACAAGCGCCGGGACTAGACCTTACAATGAGCAGTTCTTC

J gene: TRBJ1-5
V gene: TRBV2
clone size: few
D gene: -
CDR3 protein: CASVLDKGSNQPQHF
CDR3 DNA: TGTGCCAGCGTCCTTGACAAAGGGAGCAATCAGCCCCAGCATTTT

J gene: TRBJ1-2
V gene: TRBV2
clone size: -
D gene: -
CDR3 protein: CASSGRGVIYGYTF
CDR3 DNA: TGTGCCAGCAGCGGAAGAGGCGTAATCTATGGCTACACCTTC

J gene: TRBJ1-1
V gene: TRBV10-3
clone size: few
D gene: TRBD1
CDR3 protein: CATRQGLETEAFF
CDR3 DNA: TGTGCCACCCGACAGGGGCTAGAAACTGAAGCTTTCTTT

J gene: TRBJ2-7
V gene: TRBV7-2
clone size: once
D gene: -
CDR3 protein: CASSEGVHSYEQYF
CDR3 DNA: TGTGCCAGCAGCGAAGGGGTCCATTCCTACGAGCAGTACTTC

J gene: TRBJ2-3
V gene: TRBV5-1
clone size: many
D gene: -
CDR3 protein: CASSRDARDTQYF
CDR3 DNA: TGCGCCAGCAGCCGTGATGCGAGAGATACGCAGTATTTT

J gene: TRBJ2-3
V gene: TRBV7-9
clone size: many
D gene: -
CDR3 protein: CASSPPGTRQSTQYF
CDR3 DNA: TGTGCCAGCAGCCCCCCCGGGACTCGACAGAGTACGCAGTATTTT

J gene: TRBJ1-2
V gene: TRBV5-4
clone size: many
D gene: -
CDR3 protein: CASSSGTADYGYTF
CDR3 DNA: TGTGCCAGCAGCTCCGGGACGGCCGACTATGGCTACACCTTC

J gene: TRBJ2-5
V gene: TRBV12-3/TRBV12-4
clone size: -
D gene: -
CDR3 protein: CASSVQSNEQYF
CDR3 DNA: TGTGCCAGCAGTGTACAGAGCAATGAGCAGTACTTC

J gene: TRBJ1-1
V gene: TRBV20-1
clone size: -
D gene: -
CDR3 protein: CSARVEGDTEAFF
CDR3 DNA: TGCAGTGCTAGAGTGGAGGGCGACACTGAAGCTTTCTTT

J gene: TRBJ2-3
V gene: TRBV6-2/TRBV6-3
clone size: -
D gene: -
CDR3 protein: CASSYGAGYTDTQYF
CDR3 DNA: TGTGCCAGCAGTTACGGGGCGGGGTACACAGATACGCAGTATTTT

J gene: TRBJ1-5
V gene: TRBV10-3
clone size: few
D gene: -
CDR3 protein: CAISESGTEVDQPQHF
CDR3 DNA: TGTGCCATCAGTGAGTCCGGGACGGAGGTGGATCAGCCCCAGCATTTT

J gene: TRBJ2-3
V gene: TRBV18
clone size: -
D gene: -
CDR3 protein: CASSPLGIDTQYF
CDR3 DNA: TGTGCCAGCTCACCACTGGGGATAGATACGCAGTATTTT

J gene: TRBJ2-7
V gene: TRBV5-1
clone size: many
D gene: -
CDR3 protein: CASSLTDYEQYF
CDR3 DNA: TGCGCCAGCAGCTTGACAGACTACGAGCAGTACTTC

J gene: TRBJ2-2
V gene: TRBV3-1
clone size: few
D gene: -
CDR3 protein: CASSHPRDSRNTGELFF
CDR3 DNA: TGTGCCAGCAGCCACCCCCGGGACTCCCGGAACACCGGGGAGCTGTTTTTT

J gene: TRBJ2-1
V gene: TRBV2
clone size: -
D gene: TRBD2
CDR3 protein: CASGGLAGGNEQFF
CDR3 DNA: TGTGCCAGCGGGGGACTAGCGGGAGGGAATGAGCAGTTCTTC

J gene: TRBJ2-3
V gene: TRBV27
clone size: -
D gene: -
CDR3 protein: CASSLWTRPDTQYF
CDR3 DNA: TGTGCCAGCAGTTTATGGACAAGACCGGATACGCAGTATTTT

J gene: TRBJ2-7
V gene: TRBV20-1
clone size: few
D gene: TRBD1
CDR3 protein: CSAKTGGIDEQYF
CDR3 DNA: TGCAGTGCCAAGACAGGGGGCATAGACGAGCAGTACTTC

J gene: TRBJ2-7
V gene: TRBV6-5
clone size: many
D gene: -
CDR3 protein: CASAKRGYEQYF
CDR3 DNA: TGTGCCAGCGCGAAAAGGGGTTACGAGCAGTACTTC

J gene: TRBJ2-2
V gene: TRBV29-1
clone size: few
D gene: -
CDR3 protein: CSVGTAANTGELFF
CDR3 DNA: TGCAGCGTTGGAACCGCAGCGAACACCGGGGAGCTGTTTTTT